This TCR beta chain comes out of a study of cytomegalovirus exposure and HLA in healthy donors. Turning to this clone: Its antigen is undetermined.

The CDR3 consists of 13 residues. The V segment lost 5 bases and the J segment 0 bases; nucleotides outside the gene matches: 0. From germline, CDR1 is GTSNPN and CDR2 SVGIG (reference sequence). General observations from the study: A highly shared variant cluster was judged a likely technical artifact. Being productive about 87% or about 30% of the time was typical of most TCR beta V segments in an earlier analysis. Sequencing depth across donors, presence/absence analyses assumed, was roughly uniform.

Amplification used 60 Vbeta primers and 13 Jbeta primers. Only in-frame clones appear in the TCRdb table, and some are missing; sequencing was by immunoSEQ multiplex PCR. The sample table includes about 110,000 clones. The chain joins TRBV30 to TRBJ1-3; the match to TRBD1 covers 8 bases. This TCR came from a man in his forties in good health and CMV-seropositive. Input material: PBMCs. In nucleotides, the CDR3 is TGTGCCTGGGGACAGGGCTCTGGAAACACCATATATTTT. Its protein product is CAWGQGSGNTIYF. Drawing the rest from reference TRBV30 and TRBJ1-3, the complete variable domain is SQTIHQWPATLVQPVGSPLSLECTVEGTSNPNLYWYRQAAGRGLQLLFYSVGIGQISSEVPQNLSASRPQDRQFILSSKKLLLSDSGFYLCAWGQGSGNTIYFGEGSWLTVV.